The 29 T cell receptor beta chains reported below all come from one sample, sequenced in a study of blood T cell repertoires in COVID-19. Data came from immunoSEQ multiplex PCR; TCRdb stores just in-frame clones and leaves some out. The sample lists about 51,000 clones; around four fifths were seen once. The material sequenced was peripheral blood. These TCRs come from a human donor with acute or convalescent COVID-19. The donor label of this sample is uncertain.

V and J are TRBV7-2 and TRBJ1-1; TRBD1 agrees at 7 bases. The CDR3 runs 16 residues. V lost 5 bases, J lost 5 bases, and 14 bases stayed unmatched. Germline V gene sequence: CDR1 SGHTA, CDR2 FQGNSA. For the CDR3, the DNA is TGTGCCAGCAGCCATTTGACAGGGACAGTTCGGACTGAAGCTTTCTTT. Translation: CASSHLTGTVRTEAFF.

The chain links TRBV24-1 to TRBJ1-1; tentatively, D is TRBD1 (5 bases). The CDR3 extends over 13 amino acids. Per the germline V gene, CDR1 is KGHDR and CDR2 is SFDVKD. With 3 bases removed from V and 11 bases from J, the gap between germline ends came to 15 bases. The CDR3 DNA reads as TGTGCCACCAGTGATGGAGCTCTGGGGCATGCTTTCTTT. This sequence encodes CATSDGALGHAFF.

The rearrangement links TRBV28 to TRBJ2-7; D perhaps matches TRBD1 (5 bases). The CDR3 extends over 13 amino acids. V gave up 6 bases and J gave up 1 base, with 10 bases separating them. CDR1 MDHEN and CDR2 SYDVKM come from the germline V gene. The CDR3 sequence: CASSLQGSYEQYF. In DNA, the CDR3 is TGTGCCAGCAGCCTTCAGGGATCCTACGAGCAGTACTTC.

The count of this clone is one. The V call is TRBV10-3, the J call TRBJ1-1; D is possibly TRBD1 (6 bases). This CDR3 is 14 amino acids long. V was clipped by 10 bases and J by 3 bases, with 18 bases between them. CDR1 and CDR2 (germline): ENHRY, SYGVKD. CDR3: CATRNMGADTEAFF. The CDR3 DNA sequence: TGTGCCACCCGAAATATGGGGGCGGACACTGAAGCTTTCTTT.

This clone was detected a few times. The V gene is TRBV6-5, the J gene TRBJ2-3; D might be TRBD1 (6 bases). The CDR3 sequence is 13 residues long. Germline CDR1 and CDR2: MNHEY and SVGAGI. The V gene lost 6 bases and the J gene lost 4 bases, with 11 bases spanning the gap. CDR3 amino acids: CASRGATADTQYF. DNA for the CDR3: TGTGCCAGCAGGGGGGCTACAGCAGATACGCAGTATTTT.

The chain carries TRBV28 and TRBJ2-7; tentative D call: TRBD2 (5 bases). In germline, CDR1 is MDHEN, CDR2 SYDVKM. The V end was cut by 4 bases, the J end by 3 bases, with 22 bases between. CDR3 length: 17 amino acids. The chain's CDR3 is CASSSLPPGKGFYEQYF. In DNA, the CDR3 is TGTGCCAGCAGTTCCTTACCCCCGGGGAAAGGCTTCTACGAGCAGTACTTC.

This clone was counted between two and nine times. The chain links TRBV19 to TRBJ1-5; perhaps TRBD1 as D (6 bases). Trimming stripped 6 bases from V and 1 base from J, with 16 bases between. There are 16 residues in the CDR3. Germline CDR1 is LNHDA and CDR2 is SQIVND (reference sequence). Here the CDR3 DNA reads TGTGCCAGTAGACAGGGCTTGGGTATAAGCAATCAGCCCCAGCATTTT. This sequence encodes CASRQGLGISNQPQHF.

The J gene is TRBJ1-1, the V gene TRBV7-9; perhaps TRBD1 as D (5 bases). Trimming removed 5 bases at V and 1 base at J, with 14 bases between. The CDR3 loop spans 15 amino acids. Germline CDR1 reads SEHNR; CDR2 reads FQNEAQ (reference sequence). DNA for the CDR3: TGTGCCAGCAGCCCGGACATCCTTGCGAACACTGAAGCTTTCTTT. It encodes CASSPDILANTEAFF.

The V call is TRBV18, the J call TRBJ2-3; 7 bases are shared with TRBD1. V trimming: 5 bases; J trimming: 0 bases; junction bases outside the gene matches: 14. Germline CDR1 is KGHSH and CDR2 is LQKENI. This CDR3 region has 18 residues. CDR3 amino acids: CASSSAKMDRWSTDTQYF. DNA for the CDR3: TGTGCCAGCTCATCGGCGAAAATGGACAGGTGGAGCACAGATACGCAGTATTTT.

CDR3 coding DNA: TGTGCCTGGGCAGGACTAGAGGAGACCCAGTACTTC. Its translation is CAWAGLEETQYF. The chain recombines TRBV30 with TRBJ2-5; 7 bases line up with TRBD2. The junction had 5 bases not matched to a gene; V was cut back by 5 bases and J by 5 bases. There are 12 residues in the CDR3. Looked up from germline, CDR1 is GTSNPN and CDR2 is SVGIG (reference sequence). The full variable domain, rest sourced from reference TRBV30 and TRBJ2-5, is SQTIHQWPATLVQPVGSPLSLECTVEGTSNPNLYWYRQAAGRGLQLLFYSVGIGQISSEVPQNLSASRPQDRQFILSSKKLLLSDSGFYLCAWAGLEETQYFGPGTRLLVL.

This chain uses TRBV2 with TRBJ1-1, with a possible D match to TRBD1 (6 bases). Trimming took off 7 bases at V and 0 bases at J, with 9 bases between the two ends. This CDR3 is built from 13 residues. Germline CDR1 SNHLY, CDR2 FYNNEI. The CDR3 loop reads CASNGQLNTEAFF. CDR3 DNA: TGTGCCAGCAATGGACAGCTGAACACTGAAGCTTTCTTT.

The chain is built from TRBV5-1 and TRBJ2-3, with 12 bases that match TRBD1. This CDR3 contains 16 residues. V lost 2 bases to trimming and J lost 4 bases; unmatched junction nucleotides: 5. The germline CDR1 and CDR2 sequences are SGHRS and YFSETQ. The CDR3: CASSFGDRGPSDTQYF. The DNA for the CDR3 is TGCGCCAGCAGCTTTGGGGACAGGGGGCCATCAGATACGCAGTATTTT.

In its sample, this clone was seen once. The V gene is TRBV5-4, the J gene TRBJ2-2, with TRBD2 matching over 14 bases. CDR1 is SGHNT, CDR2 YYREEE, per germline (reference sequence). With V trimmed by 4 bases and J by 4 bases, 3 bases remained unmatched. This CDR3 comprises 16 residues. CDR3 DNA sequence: TGTGCCAGCAGCACGGGACTAGCGGGGGCCACCGGGGAGCTGTTTTTT. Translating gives CASSTGLAGATGELFF.

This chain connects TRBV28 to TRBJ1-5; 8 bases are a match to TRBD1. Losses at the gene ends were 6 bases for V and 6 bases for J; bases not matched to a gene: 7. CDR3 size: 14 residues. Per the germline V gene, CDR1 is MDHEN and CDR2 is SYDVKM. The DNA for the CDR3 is TGTGCCAGCAGCAACGCAGGGGGCGGTCAGCCCCAGCATTTT. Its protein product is CASSNAGGGQPQHF.

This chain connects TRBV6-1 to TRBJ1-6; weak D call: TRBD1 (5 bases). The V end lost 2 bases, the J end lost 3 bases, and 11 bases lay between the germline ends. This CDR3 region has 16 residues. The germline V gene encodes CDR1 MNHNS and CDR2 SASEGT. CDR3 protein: CASSEQGPLYNSPLHF. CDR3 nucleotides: TGTGCCAGCAGTGAACAGGGTCCTCTCTATAATTCACCCCTCCACTTT.

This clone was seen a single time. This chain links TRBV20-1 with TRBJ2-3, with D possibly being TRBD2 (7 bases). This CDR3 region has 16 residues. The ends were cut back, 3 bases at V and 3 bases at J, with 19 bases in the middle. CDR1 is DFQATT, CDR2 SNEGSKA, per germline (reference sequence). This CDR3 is CSASPKGGGRTDTQYF. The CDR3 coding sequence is TGCAGTGCTAGTCCCAAGGGGGGCGGGAGAACAGATACGCAGTATTTT.

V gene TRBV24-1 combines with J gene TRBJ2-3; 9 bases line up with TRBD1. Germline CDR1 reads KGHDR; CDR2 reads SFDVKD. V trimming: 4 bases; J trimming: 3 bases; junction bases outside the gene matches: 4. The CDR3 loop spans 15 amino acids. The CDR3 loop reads CATSDSGQGTDTQYF. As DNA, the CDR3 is TGTGCCACCAGTGACAGTGGACAGGGGACAGATACGCAGTATTTT.

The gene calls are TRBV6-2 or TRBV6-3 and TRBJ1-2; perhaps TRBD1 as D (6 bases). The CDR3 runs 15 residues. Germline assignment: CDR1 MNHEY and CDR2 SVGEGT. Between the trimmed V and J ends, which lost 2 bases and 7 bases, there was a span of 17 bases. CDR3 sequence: CASSYDQGSLVGYTF. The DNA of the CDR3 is TGTGCCAGCAGTTACGACCAGGGGAGTCTCGTTGGCTACACCTTC.

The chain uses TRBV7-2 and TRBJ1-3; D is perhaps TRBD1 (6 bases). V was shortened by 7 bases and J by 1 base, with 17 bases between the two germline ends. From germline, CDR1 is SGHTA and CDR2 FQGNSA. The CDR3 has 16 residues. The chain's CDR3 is CASTDSRGQSGNTIYF. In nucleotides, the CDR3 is TGTGCCAGCACCGACTCCAGGGGACAATCTGGAAACACCATATATTTT. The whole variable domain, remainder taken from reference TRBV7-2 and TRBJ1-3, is GAGVSQSPSNKVTEKGKDVELRCDPISGHTALYWYRQSLGQGLEFLIYFQGNSAPDKSGLPSDRFSAERTGGSVSTLTIQRTQQEDSAVYLCASTDSRGQSGNTIYFGEGSWLTVV.

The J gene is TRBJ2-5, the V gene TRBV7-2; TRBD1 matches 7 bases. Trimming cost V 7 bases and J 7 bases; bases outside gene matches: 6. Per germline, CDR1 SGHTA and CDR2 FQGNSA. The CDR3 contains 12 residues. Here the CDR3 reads CASTGEGATQYF. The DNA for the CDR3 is TGTGCCAGCACCGGAGAGGGGGCGACCCAGTACTTC.

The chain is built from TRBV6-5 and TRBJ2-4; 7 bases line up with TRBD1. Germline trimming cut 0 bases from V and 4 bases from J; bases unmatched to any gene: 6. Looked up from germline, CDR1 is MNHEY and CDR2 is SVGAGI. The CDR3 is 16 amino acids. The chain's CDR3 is CASSYSGEGAKNIQYF. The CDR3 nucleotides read TGTGCCAGCAGTTACTCAGGAGAGGGGGCGAAAAACATTCAGTACTTC.

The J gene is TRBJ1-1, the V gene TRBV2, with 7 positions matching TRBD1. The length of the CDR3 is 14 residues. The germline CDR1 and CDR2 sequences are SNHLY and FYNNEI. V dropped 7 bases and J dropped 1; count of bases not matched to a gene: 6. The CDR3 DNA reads TGTGCCAGCATCTGGGGACAGAGGAACACTGAAGCTTTCTTT. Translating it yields CASIWGQRNTEAFF.

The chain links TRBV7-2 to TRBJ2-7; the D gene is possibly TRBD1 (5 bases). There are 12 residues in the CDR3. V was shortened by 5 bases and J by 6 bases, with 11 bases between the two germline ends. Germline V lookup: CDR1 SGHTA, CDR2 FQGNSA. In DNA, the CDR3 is TGTGCCAGCAGCCCCGGACACGGCGAGCAGTACTTC. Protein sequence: CASSPGHGEQYF. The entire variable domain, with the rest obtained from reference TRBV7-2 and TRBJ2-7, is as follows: GAGVSQSPSNKVTEKGKDVELRCDPISGHTALYWYRQSLGQGLEFLIYFQGNSAPDKSGLPSDRFSAERTGGSVSTLTIQRTQQEDSAVYLCASSPGHGEQYFGPGTRLTVT.

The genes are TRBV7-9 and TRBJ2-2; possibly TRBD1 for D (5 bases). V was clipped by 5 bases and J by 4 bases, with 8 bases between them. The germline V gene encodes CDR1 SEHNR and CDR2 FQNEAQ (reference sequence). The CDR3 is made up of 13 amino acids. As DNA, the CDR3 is TGTGCCAGCAGCCCCCAGGGCACCGGGGAGCTGTTTTTT. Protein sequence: CASSPQGTGELFF.

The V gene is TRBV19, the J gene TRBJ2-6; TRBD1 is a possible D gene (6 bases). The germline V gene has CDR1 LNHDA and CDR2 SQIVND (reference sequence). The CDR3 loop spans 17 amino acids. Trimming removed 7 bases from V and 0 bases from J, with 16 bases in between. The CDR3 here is CASNGAGVHSGANVLTF. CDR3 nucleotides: TGTGCCAGTAATGGAGCAGGGGTTCACTCTGGGGCCAACGTCCTGACTTTC.

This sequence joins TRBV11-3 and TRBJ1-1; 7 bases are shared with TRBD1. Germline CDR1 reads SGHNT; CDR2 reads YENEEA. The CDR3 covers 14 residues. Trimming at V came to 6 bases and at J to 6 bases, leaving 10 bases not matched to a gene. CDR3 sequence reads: CASSAGQTSSEAFF. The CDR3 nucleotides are TGTGCCAGCAGTGCGGGACAGACTTCCTCTGAAGCTTTCTTT.

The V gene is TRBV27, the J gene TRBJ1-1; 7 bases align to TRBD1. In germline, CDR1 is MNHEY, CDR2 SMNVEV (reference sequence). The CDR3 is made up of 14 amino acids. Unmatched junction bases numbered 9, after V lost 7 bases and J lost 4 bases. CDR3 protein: CASNPQGLGTEAFF. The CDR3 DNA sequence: TGTGCCAGCAACCCACAGGGGCTAGGCACTGAAGCTTTCTTT.

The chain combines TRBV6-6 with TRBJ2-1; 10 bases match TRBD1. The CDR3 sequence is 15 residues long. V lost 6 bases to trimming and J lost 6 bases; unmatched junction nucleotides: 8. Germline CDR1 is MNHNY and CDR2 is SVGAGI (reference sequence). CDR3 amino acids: CASRRGTGVGNEQFF. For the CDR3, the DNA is TGTGCCAGCAGACGAGGGACAGGGGTGGGCAATGAGCAGTTCTTC.

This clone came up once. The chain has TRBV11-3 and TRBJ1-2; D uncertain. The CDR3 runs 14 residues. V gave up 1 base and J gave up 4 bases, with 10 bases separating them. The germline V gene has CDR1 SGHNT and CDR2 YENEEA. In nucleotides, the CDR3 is TGTGCCAGCAGCTTAGGGGAGGTGGCCTATGGCTACACCTTC. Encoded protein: CASSLGEVAYGYTF.